This T cell receptor (beta chain) is from a study of long-term antiretroviral therapy in people with HIV. At survey level, the immunoSEQ assay was run in its v3.0 version. Profiling relied on immunoSEQ multiplex PCR, and the TCRdb table lists in-frame clones only, not all of them. The data contain 37,000 or so clones, roughly 78% of them singletons. The sample in question was unsorted PBMCs, obtained 3.4 years after starting antiretroviral therapy. The origin of this receptor is a man between 25 and 39 years old with HIV.

In nucleotides, the CDR3 is TGTGCCAGCAGTTTATCGGTCGGAGACACTGAAGCTTTCTTT. It yields the protein CASSLSVGDTEAFF. This chain uses TRBV27 with TRBJ1-1; D is unresolved. The V end was cut by 0 bases, the J end by 3 bases, with 8 bases between. Germline V lookup: CDR1 MNHEY, CDR2 SMNVEV (reference sequence). The CDR3 length is 14 residues.